These T cell receptor beta chains were read from a single sample in a study of cytomegalovirus exposure and HLA in healthy donors. Generated by immunoSEQ multiplex PCR, the TCRdb table keeps only in-frame clones and is missing some. The sample includes some 88,000 clones, approximately 96% of them seen just once. The sample comprised PBMCs. The receptors come from a man younger than 35 in good health and CMV-seronegative. CDR3s include the opening cysteine and the closing phenylalanine or tryptophan. The D gene is left open where the match is weak. The size entry is marked missing in some rows and otherwise reads once, few, many or a size class.

TRBV6-4,TRBJ2-1,TRBD2,few,CASSGLAGAYNEQFF,TGTGCCAGCAGTGGTCTAGCGGGAGCCTACAATGAGCAGTTCTTC
TRBV5-1,TRBJ1-4,NA,NA,CASSPTGQPTGGATNEKLFF,TGCGCCAGCAGCCCAACTGGACAGCCGACGGGAGGGGCAACTAATGAAAAACTGTTTTTT
TRBV2,TRBJ2-1,NA,NA,CASGLAKSPYNEQFF,TGTGCCAGCGGGCTAGCGAAATCACCCTACAATGAGCAGTTCTTC
TRBV15,TRBJ2-5,NA,NA,CATSRDRGVGETQYF,TGTGCCACCAGCAGAGATCGCGGGGTAGGGGAGACCCAGTACTTC
TRBV15,TRBJ2-5,TRBD2,NA,CATSLTSGRQETQYF,TGTGCCACCAGCCTGACTAGCGGGAGGCAAGAGACCCAGTACTTC
TRBV5-1,TRBJ2-1,TRBD2,NA,CASSFGSGAYNEQFF,TGCGCCAGCAGCTTCGGTAGCGGGGCCTACAATGAGCAGTTCTTC
TRBV6-1,TRBJ2-4,TRBD2,NA,CASSGGGPLNIQYF,TGTGCCAGCAGTGGGGGGGGACCATTAAACATTCAGTACTTC
TRBV9,TRBJ2-3,NA,NA,CASSKGLSTDTQYF,TGTGCCAGCAGCAAGGGACTTAGCACAGATACGCAGTATTTT
TRBV13,TRBJ1-1,NA,NA,CASSLVQAGDTEAFF,TGTGCCAGCAGCTTAGTCCAGGCGGGGGACACTGAAGCTTTCTTT
TRBV11-2,TRBJ2-7,NA,NA,CASSLAGQRSYEQYF,TGTGCCAGCAGCTTAGCTGGACAGCGCTCCTACGAGCAGTACTTC
TRBV6-4,TRBJ2-3,NA,few,CASSASGEGTDTQYF,TGTGCCAGCAGTGCCTCCGGGGAGGGCACAGATACGCAGTATTTT
TRBV7-6,TRBJ2-7,TRBD1,NA,CASSAKTGGPYEQYF,TGTGCCAGCAGCGCAAAGACAGGGGGACCCTACGAGCAGTACTTC
TRBV27,TRBJ2-1,TRBD2,NA,CASSFTSGSSEQFF,TGTGCCAGCAGTTTTACTAGCGGGAGCAGTGAGCAGTTCTTC
TRBV2,TRBJ2-3,TRBD1,NA,CASRIQGGPADTQYF,TGTGCCAGCAGGATACAGGGGGGTCCCGCGGATACGCAGTATTTT
TRBV28,TRBJ2-5,NA,NA,CASSLLGAGRETQYF,TGTGCCAGCAGTTTATTGGGTGCGGGACGAGAGACCCAGTACTTC
TRBV7-9,TRBJ2-1,TRBD2,NA,CASSLALGLAGPNEQFF,TGTGCCAGCAGCTTAGCGCTAGGACTAGCGGGACCCAATGAGCAGTTCTTC